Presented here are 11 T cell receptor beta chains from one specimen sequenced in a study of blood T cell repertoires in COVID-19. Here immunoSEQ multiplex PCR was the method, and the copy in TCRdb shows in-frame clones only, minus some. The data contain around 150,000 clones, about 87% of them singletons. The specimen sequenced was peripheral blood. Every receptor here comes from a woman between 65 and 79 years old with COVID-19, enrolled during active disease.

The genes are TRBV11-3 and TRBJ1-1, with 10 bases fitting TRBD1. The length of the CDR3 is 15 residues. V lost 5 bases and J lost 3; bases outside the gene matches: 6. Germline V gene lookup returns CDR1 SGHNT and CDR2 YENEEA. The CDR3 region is CASSPRQGADTEAFF. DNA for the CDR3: TGTGCCAGCAGCCCTAGACAGGGGGCGGACACTGAAGCTTTCTTT.

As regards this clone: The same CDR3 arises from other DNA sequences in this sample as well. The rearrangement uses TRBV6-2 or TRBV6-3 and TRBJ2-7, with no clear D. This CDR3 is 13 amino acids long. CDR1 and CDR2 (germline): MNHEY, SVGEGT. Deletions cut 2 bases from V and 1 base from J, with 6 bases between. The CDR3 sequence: CASSYRLSYEQYF. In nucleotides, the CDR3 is TGTGCCAGCAGTTACCGCCTATCCTACGAGCAGTACTTC.

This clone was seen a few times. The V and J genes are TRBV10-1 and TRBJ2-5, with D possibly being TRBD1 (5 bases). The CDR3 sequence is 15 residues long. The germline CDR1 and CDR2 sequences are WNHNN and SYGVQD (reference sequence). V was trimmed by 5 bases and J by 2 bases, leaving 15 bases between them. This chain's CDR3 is CASSRARGNQETQYF. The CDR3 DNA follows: TGCGCCAGCAGTCGGGCAAGGGGAAATCAAGAGACCCAGTACTTC.

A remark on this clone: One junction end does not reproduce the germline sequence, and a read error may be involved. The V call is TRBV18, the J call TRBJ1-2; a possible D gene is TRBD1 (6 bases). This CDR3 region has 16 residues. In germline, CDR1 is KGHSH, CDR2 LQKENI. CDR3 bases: TGTGCCAGCTCCGAGACAGGTCCCCCTACTAACTCTGGCTACACCTTC. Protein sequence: CASSETGPPTNSGYTF. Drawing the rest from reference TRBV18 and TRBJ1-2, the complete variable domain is NAGVMQNPRHLVRRRGQEARLRCSPMKGHSHVYWYRQLPEEGLKFMVYLQKENIIDESGMPKERFSAEFPKEGPSILRIQQVVRGDSAAYFCASSETGPPTNSGYTFGSGTRLTVV.

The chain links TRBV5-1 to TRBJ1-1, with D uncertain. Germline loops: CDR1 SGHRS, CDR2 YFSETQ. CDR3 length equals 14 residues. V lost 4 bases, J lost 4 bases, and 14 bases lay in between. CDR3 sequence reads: CASSPQGEVTEAFF. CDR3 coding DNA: TGCGCCAGCAGCCCGCAAGGAGAAGTCACTGAAGCTTTCTTT.

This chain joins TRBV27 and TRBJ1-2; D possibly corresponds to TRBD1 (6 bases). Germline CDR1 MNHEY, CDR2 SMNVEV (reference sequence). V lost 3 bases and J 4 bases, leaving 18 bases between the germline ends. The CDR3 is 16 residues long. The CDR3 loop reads CASSFRGGDGFYGYTF. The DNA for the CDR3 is TGTGCCAGCAGTTTTAGGGGGGGGGACGGCTTCTATGGCTACACCTTC.

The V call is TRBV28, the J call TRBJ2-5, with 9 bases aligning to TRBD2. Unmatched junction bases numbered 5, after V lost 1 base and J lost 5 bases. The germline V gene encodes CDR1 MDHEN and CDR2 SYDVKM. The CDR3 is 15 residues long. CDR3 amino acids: CASSLSAGGRETQYF. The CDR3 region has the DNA TGTGCCAGCAGTTTATCTGCGGGGGGGCGGGAGACCCAGTACTTC.

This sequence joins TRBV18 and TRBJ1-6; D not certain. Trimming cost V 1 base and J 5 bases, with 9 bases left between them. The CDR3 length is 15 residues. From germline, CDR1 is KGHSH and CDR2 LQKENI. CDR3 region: CASSPLTADNSPLHF. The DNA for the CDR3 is TGTGCCAGCTCACCACTTACAGCGGATAATTCACCCCTCCACTTT.

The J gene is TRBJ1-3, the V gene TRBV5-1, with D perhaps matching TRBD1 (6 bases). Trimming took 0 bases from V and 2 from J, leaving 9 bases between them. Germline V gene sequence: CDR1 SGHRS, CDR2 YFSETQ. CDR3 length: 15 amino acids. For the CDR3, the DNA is TGCGCCAGCAGCTTGGACTGGGGGCCTGGAAACACCATATATTTT. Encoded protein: CASSLDWGPGNTIYF.

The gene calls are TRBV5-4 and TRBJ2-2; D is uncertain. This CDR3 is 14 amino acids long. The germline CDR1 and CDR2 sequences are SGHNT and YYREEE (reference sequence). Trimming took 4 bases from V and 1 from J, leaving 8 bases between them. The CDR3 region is CASSADKNTGELFF. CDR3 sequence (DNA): TGTGCCAGCAGCGCAGACAAGAACACCGGGGAGCTGTTTTTT.

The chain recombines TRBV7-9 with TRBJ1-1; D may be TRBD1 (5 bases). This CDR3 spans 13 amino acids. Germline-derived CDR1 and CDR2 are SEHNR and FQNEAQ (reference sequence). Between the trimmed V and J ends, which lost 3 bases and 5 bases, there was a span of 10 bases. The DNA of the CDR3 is TGTGCCAGCAGCTTCGCTGGGGCGACTGAAGCTTTCTTT. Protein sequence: CASSFAGATEAFF.